The 2 T cell receptor beta chains reported below all come from one sample, sequenced in a study of CD8+CD57+ T cells in acquired aplastic anemia. Study observations and caveats: Patients carried CD8+CD57+ cells that were less diverse than their total CD4+ and CD8+ pools.

TCR beta VDJ combinations and CDR3 sequences were profiled from genomic DNA. TCRdb analysed the reads with MiXCR anew, one entry per CDR3 protein. The repertoire has around 21,000 distinct CDR3 sequences, 40% of them found once; the top ten carry 70% to 90%. CD8+CD57+ cell expansion had been shown by flow cytometry in patients chosen for sequencing. These receptors are not linked to any known antigen. The sequenced sample was CD8+CD57+ T cells sorted from PBMCs. Described subset: bead-enriched CD8+CD57+ effector memory T cells from SAA patients. All receptors derive from a human donor with aplastic anemia.

The rearrangement links TRBV2 to TRBJ2-6; no definite D call. Deletions cut 7 bases from V and 2 bases from J, with 6 bases between. The CDR3 runs to 13 residues. The V gene's germline CDR1 is SNHLY and CDR2 FYNNEI. In DNA form, the CDR3 reads TGTGCCAGCAAAGGGCCTGGGGCCAACGTCCTGACTTTC. Protein product: CASKGPGANVLTF.

This clonotype was recorded once. V and J are TRBV4-2 and TRBJ1-2, with D perhaps matching TRBD1 (6 bases). Germline lookup yields CDR1 LGHNA and CDR2 YNFKEQ. The CDR3 consists of 13 residues. With 1 base removed from V and 8 bases from J, the gap between germline ends came to 11 bases. The CDR3 region has the DNA TGTGCCAGCAGCCAAGTAGGGGGTTCAGGCTACACCTTC. This gives the protein CASSQVGGSGYTF.